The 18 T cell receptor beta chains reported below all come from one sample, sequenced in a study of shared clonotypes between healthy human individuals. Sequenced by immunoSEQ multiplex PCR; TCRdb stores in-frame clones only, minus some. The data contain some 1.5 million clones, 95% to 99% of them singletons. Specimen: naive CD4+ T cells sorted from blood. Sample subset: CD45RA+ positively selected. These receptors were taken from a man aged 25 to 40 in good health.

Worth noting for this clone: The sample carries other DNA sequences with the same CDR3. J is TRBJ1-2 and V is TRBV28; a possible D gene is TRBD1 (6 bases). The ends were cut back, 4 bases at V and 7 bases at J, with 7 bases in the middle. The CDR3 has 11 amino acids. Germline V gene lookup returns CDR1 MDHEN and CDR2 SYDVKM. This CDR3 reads CASSSRGGYTF. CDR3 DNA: TGTGCCAGCAGTTCCAGGGGTGGCTACACCTTC.

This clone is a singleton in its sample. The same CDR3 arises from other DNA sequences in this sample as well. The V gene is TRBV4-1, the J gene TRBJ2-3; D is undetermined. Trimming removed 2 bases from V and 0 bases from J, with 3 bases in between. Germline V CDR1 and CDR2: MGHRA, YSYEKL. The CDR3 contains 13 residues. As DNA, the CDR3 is TGCGCCAGCAGCCAACTTAGCACAGATACGCAGTATTTT. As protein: CASSQLSTDTQYF.

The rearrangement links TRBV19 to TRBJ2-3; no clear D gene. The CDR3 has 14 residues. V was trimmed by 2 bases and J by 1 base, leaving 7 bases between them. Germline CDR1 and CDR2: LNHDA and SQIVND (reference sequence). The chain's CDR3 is CASSISRGTDTQYF. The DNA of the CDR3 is TGTGCCAGTAGTATAAGTAGGGGCACAGATACGCAGTATTTT.

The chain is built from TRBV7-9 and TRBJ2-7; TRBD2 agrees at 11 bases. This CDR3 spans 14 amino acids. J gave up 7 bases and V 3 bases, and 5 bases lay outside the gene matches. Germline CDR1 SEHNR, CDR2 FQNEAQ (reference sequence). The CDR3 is CASSFSGGEEEQYF. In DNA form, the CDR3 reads TGTGCCAGCAGCTTTAGCGGGGGGGAGGAGGAGCAGTACTTC.

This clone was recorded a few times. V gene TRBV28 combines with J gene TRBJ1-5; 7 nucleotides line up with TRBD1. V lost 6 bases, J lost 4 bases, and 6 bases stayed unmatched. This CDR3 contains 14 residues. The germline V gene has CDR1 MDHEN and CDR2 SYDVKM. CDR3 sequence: CASSTGTENQPQHF. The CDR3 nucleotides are TGTGCCAGCAGCACTGGGACAGAGAATCAGCCCCAGCATTTT.

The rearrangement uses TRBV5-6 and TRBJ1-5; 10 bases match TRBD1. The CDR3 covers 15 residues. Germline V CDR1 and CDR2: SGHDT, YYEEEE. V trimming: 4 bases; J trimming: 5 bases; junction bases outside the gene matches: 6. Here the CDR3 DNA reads TGTGCCAGCAGCGTCCGGGACAGGGGTGATCAGCCCCAGCATTTT. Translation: CASSVRDRGDQPQHF. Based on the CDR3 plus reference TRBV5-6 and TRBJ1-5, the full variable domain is DAGVTQSPTHLIKTRGQQVTLRCSPKSGHDTVSWYQQALGQGPQFIFQYYEEEERQRGNFPDRFSGHQFPNYSSELNVNALLLGDSALYLCASSVRDRGDQPQHFGDGTRLSIL.

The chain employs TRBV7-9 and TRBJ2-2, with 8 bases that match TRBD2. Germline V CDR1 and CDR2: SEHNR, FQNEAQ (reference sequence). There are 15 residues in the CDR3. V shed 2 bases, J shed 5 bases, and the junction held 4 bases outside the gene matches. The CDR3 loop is CASSLPLAVTGELFF. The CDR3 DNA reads TGTGCCAGCAGCTTACCACTAGCGGTAACCGGGGAGCTGTTTTTT.

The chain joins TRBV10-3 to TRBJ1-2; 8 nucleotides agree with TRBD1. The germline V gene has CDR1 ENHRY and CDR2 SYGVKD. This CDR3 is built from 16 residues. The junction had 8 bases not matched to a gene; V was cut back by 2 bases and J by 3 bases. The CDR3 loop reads CAISETGQGLDYGYTF. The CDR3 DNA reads TGTGCCATCAGTGAGACCGGACAGGGATTAGACTATGGCTACACCTTC.

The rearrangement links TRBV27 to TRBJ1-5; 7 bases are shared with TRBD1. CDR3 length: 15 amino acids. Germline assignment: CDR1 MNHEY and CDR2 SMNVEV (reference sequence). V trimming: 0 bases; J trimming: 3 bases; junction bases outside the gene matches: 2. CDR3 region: CASSLSGQNNQPQHF. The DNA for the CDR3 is TGTGCCAGCAGTTTATCGGGACAGAACAATCAGCCCCAGCATTTT.

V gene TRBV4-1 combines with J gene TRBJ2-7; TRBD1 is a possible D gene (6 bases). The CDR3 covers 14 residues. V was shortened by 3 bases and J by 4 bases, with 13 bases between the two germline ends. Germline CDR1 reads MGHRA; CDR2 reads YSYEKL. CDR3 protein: CASSQAGTGYEQYF. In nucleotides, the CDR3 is TGCGCCAGCAGCCAGGCGGGCACAGGGTACGAGCAGTACTTC.

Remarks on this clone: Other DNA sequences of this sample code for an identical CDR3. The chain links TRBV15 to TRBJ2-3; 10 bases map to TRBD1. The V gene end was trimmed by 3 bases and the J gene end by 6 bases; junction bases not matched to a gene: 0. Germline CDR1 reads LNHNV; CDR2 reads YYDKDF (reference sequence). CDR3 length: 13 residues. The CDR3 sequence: CATSRDRGDTQYF. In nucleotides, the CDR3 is TGTGCCACCAGCAGGGACAGGGGGGATACGCAGTATTTT.

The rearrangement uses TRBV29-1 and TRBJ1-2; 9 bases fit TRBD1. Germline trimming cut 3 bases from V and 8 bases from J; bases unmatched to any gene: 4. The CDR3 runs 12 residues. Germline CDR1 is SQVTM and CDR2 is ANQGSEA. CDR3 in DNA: TGCAGCGTTGAGACAGGGGGTGTCGGCTACACCTTC. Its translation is CSVETGGVGYTF.

The CDR3 coding sequence is TGTGCCAGCAGTTTCGGGGGCACACAGAACACTGAAGCTTTCTTT. This sequence encodes CASSFGGTQNTEAFF. V and J are TRBV28 and TRBJ1-1; D possibly corresponds to TRBD1 (6 bases). Germline V CDR1 and CDR2: MDHEN, SYDVKM. Trimming removed 3 bases at V and 1 base at J, with 12 bases between. The CDR3 has 15 residues. Together with reference TRBV28 and TRBJ1-1, the CDR3 gives the full variable domain: DVKVTQSSRYLVKRTGEKVFLECVQDMDHENMFWYRQDPGLGLRLIYFSYDVKMKEKGDIPEGYSVSREKKERFSLILESASTNQTSMYLCASSFGGTQNTEAFFGQGTRLTVV.

CDR3 region: CASSTGMVDKNIQYF. The CDR3 nucleotides are TGTGCCAGCTCCACAGGGATGGTTGACAAAAACATTCAGTACTTC. The chain couples TRBV18 to TRBJ2-4; D is possibly TRBD1 (6 bases). This CDR3 spans 15 amino acids. Germline V CDR1 and CDR2: KGHSH, LQKENI. V was trimmed by 6 bases and J by 3 bases, leaving 15 bases between them.

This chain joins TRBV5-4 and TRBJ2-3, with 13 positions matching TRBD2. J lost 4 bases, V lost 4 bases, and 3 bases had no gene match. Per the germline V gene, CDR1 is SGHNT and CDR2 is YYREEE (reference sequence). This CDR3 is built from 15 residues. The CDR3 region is CASSRLAGGSDTQYF. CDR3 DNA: TGTGCCAGCAGCAGACTAGCGGGAGGTTCAGATACGCAGTATTTT.

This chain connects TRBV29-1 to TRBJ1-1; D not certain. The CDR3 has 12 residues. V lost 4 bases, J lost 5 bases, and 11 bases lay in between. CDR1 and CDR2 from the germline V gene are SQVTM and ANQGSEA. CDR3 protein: CSVVGAPTEAFF. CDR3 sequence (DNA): TGCAGCGTTGTCGGAGCGCCGACTGAAGCTTTCTTT.

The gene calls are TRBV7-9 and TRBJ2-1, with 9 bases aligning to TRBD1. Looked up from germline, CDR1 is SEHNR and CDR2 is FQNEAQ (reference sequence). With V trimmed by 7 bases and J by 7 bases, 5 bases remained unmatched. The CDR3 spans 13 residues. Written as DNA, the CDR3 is TGTGCCAGCAAGGACAGGGGACGGAATGAGCAGTTCTTC. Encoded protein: CASKDRGRNEQFF.

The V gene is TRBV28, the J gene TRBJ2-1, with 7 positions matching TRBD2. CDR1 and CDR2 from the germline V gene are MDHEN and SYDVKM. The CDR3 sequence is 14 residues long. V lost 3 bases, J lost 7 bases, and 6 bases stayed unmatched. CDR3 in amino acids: CASSFGGSTNEQFF. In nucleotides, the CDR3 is TGTGCCAGCAGTTTCGGCGGGAGTACAAATGAGCAGTTCTTC.